This T cell receptor (beta chain) emerged from a study of PD-1 blockade in classical Hodgkin lymphoma. Overall study context: Every 2 weeks, patients had 3 mg/kg nivolumab intravenously.

As concerns this clone: The antigen is not known.

The germline gives CDR1 SEHNR, CDR2 FQNEAQ (reference sequence). V was trimmed by 5 bases and J by 9 bases, leaving 14 bases between them. There are 12 residues in the CDR3. General observations from the study: Newly diagnosed patients were reported to start with lower TCR diversity than healthy donors. Nivolumab initiated under 1 year post-ASCT led to patient exclusion.

Each and every patient relapsed after autologous stem cell transplantation, and patients got differing brentuximab vedotin exposure. The patients, who had relapsed/refractory classical Hodgkin lymphoma, achieved best responses of complete response, partial response or progressive disease. The assay was immunoSEQ multiplex PCR, and TCRdb's table has in-frame clones only and misses some. The sample yields 15,000 or so clones, roughly two thirds seen once. This material consisted of peripheral blood mononuclear cells (PBMCs), taken at baseline. This clonotype was obtained from a human donor with classical Hodgkin lymphoma. This chain joins TRBV7-9 and TRBJ2-7; D is uncertain. DNA of the CDR3: TGTGCCAGCAGCCTACCTGGTCGGGCGCAGTACTTC. Residues: CASSLPGRAQYF.